This T cell receptor beta chain was identified in a study of T-cell reconstitution after alpha-beta-depleted transplantation in children. Whole-study results and caveats: It was reported that alpha-beta T cells came from several hundred expanded graft clones (about two months after transplant).

Library preparation (for TCRbeta) was performed with unique molecular identifiers. TCRdb redid the calling of the PCR reads with MiXCR, one entry per CDR3 protein. Of about 1,000,000 distinct CDR3 sequences in the sample, roughly 31% are singletons; the top ten hold more than 25%. Note on this clonotype: The antigen remains undetermined.

This clonotype was sampled from a boy in the first two years of life who had a stem cell transplant for SCID, so the T cells may come from the graft donor. Sequences were derived from PBMCs, mostly from graft donor cells, sampled 360 days after TCRalphabeta/CD19-depleted stem cell transplant.

CDR3 coding DNA: TGTGCCAGCAGTTCGGACACGTCTAGCACAGATACGCAGTATTTT. This codes for CASSSDTSSTDTQYF. This sequence joins TRBV27 and TRBJ2-3; D perhaps matches TRBD1 (5 bases). V shed 4 bases and J shed 0 bases, with 11 bases lying between them. The germline gives CDR1 MNHEY, CDR2 SMNVEV (reference sequence). The CDR3 covers 15 residues.